Presented here are 30 T cell receptor beta chains from one specimen sequenced in a study of Ad26.COV2.S vaccination and SARS-CoV-2 variants. Sample treatment: around 19 received Ad26.COV2.S at low or high dose, single or two shots; about 5 received placebo; per-sample allocation not given. Collection of samples fell on day 63 after the first vaccine or placebo injection. Generated by immunoSEQ multiplex PCR, the TCRdb table keeps only in-frame clones and is missing some. Altogether 350,000 to 500,000 clones are present, about 88% being singletons, with the ten largest covering over 2.5%. Specimen: peripheral blood, collected in a trial of Ad26.COV2.S vaccine versus placebo. Receptors originate from a person between 18 and 60 years old who received the Ad26.COV2.S COVID-19 vaccine or a placebo.

This clone was detected once. V gene TRBV11-2 combines with J gene TRBJ2-7, with TRBD1 identical over 8 bases. Germline trimming cut 5 bases from V and 4 bases from J; bases unmatched to any gene: 22. The germline gives CDR1 SGHAT, CDR2 FQNNGV. The CDR3 sequence is 19 residues long. The CDR3 DNA reads TGTGCCAGCAGCCCAAAGACGGGACAGGAGATTCGTTGGGGGTACGAGCAGTACTTC. Its protein is CASSPKTGQEIRWGYEQYF.

The rearrangement joins TRBV15 to TRBJ2-7, with 7 bases aligning to TRBD2. The V segment lost 8 bases and the J segment 0 bases; nucleotides outside the gene matches: 4. This CDR3 spans 13 amino acids. Germline values: CDR1 LNHNV, CDR2 YYDKDF (reference sequence). CDR3 bases: TGTGCCACCCGGGACTACTTCTCCTACGAGCAGTACTTC. It codes for CATRDYFSYEQYF. The full variable domain, its missing parts supplied by reference TRBV15 and TRBJ2-7, is DAMVIQNPRYQVTQFGKPVTLSCSQTLNHNVMYWYQQKSSQAPKLLFHYYDKDFNNEADTPDNFQSRRPNTSFCFLDIRSPGLGDTAMYLCATRDYFSYEQYFGPGTRLTVT.

The DNA for the CDR3 is TGTGCCAGCCCCCGGACTGTGAACACTGAAGCTTTCTTT. It is translated as CASPRTVNTEAFF. The chain joins TRBV2 to TRBJ1-1; D unclear. Germline values: CDR1 SNHLY, CDR2 FYNNEI. The V end was cut by 8 bases, the J end by 0 bases, with 10 bases between. CDR3 length: 13 amino acids.

V usage is TRBV7-2 and J usage is TRBJ2-7; D remains ambiguous. Germline CDR1 is SGHTA and CDR2 is FQGNSA. This CDR3 comprises 15 residues. Trimming removed 1 base from V and 2 bases from J, with 12 bases in between. The CDR3 loop reads CASSLGGRWTYEQYF. The CDR3 DNA reads as TGTGCCAGCAGCTTAGGCGGCCGTTGGACCTACGAGCAGTACTTC.

This chain connects TRBV5-1 to TRBJ1-1; maybe TRBD1 (6 bases). The V gene lost 0 bases and the J gene lost 11 bases, with 14 bases spanning the gap. This CDR3 is 13 amino acids long. CDR1 and CDR2 (germline): SGHRS, YFSETQ. For the CDR3, the DNA is TGCGCCAGCAGCTTGGCCGGGGGGCCGGTCGCTTTCTTT. Amino acids: CASSLAGGPVAFF. Combining the CDR3 with reference TRBV5-1 and TRBJ1-1 gives the whole variable domain KAGVTQTPRYLIKTRGQQVTLSCSPISGHRSVSWYQQTPGQGLQFLFEYFSETQRNKGNFPGRFSGRQFSNSRSEMNVSTLELGDSALYLCASSLAGGPVAFFGQGTRLTVV.

This CDR3 reads CASSSRGGPRTDTQYF. The CDR3 region has the DNA TGTGCCAGCAGTTCCCGGGGGGGGCCAAGGACAGATACGCAGTATTTT. The V gene is TRBV6-2 or TRBV6-3, the J gene TRBJ2-3; 8 bases map to TRBD2. The CDR3 has 16 amino acids. Unmatched junction bases numbered 9, after V lost 4 bases and J lost 3 bases. Germline V gene sequence: CDR1 MNHEY, CDR2 SVGEGT.

The rearrangement uses TRBV19 and TRBJ2-5; TRBD1 matches at 8 bases. This CDR3 is built from 15 residues. The V segment lost 2 bases and the J segment 1 base; nucleotides outside the gene matches: 3. Germline values: CDR1 LNHDA, CDR2 SQIVND (reference sequence). CDR3 nucleotides: TGTGCCAGTAGTATAACAGGGGGGACCCAAGAGACCCAGTACTTC. Protein sequence: CASSITGGTQETQYF.

The chain links TRBV4-3 to TRBJ1-2; 8 positions agree with TRBD1. The CDR3 has 15 residues. V lost 1 base and J lost 2; bases outside the gene matches: 3. Germline CDR1 LGHNA, CDR2 YSLEER. CDR3 nucleotide sequence: TGCGCCAGCAGCCAAGCGCGGGACAGGAACTATGGCTACACCTTC. The encoded protein is CASSQARDRNYGYTF.

This clone was seen only once. The CDR3 protein is CATSELAGSSTDTQYF. The CDR3 DNA sequence: TGTGCCACCAGTGAATTGGCGGGATCTAGCACAGATACGCAGTATTTT. The gene calls are TRBV24-1 and TRBJ2-3, with a tentative D call TRBD2 (6 bases). This CDR3 region has 16 residues. V was trimmed by 4 bases and J by 0 bases, leaving 13 bases between them. CDR1 is KGHDR, CDR2 SFDVKD, per germline.

The chain couples TRBV5-1 to TRBJ1-6; D may be TRBD1 (6 bases). CDR3 length: 15 residues. Germline CDR1 and CDR2: SGHRS and YFSETQ. Deletions cut 4 bases from V and 9 bases from J, with 17 bases between. The CDR3 protein is CASSPMDSLGSPLHF. The CDR3, as DNA: TGCGCCAGCAGCCCCATGGACAGCTTGGGTTCACCCCTCCACTTT.

The CDR3 loop is CASSFGGPDTGELFF. CDR3 DNA: TGCGCCAGCAGCTTTGGAGGGCCGGACACCGGGGAGCTGTTTTTT. This chain links TRBV5-1 with TRBJ2-2, with a weak D call TRBD2 (6 bases). The V end was cut by 2 bases, the J end by 3 bases, with 11 bases between. This CDR3 is built from 15 residues. Germline V gives CDR1 SGHRS, CDR2 YFSETQ.

This clone came up once. The chain carries TRBV7-8 and TRBJ2-3; D gene uncertain. From germline, CDR1 is SGHVS and CDR2 FQNEAQ. The V and J ends lost 4 bases and 0 bases respectively, with 11 bases between them. CDR3 length equals 15 residues. CDR3: CASSSRPWSTDTQYF. The CDR3 region has the DNA TGTGCCAGCAGCTCCCGACCGTGGAGCACAGATACGCAGTATTTT.

The genes are TRBV4-2 and TRBJ2-2; a possible D gene is TRBD1 (6 bases). CDR1 is LGHNA and CDR2 is YNFKEQ in the germline V gene. V lost 3 bases to trimming and J lost 8 bases, with 16 bases between them. This CDR3 region has 15 residues. CDR3 residues: CASSQDPTGWGELFF. The CDR3 nucleotides read TGTGCCAGCAGCCAGGATCCCACAGGGTGGGGGGAGCTGTTTTTT.

The rearrangement uses TRBV2 and TRBJ1-5; D remains ambiguous. The CDR3 has 13 amino acids. With 5 bases removed from V and 9 bases from J, the gap between germline ends came to 14 bases. The V gene's germline CDR1 is SNHLY and CDR2 FYNNEI. The CDR3 DNA follows: TGTGCCAGCAGTTCCCTCCCGTCGGGGCCCCAGCATTTT. Protein product: CASSSLPSGPQHF.

This sequence joins TRBV10-3 and TRBJ2-3; the match to TRBD2 covers 7 bases. V dropped 1 base and J dropped 0; count of bases not matched to a gene: 10. This CDR3 has 18 amino acids. Germline V gives CDR1 ENHRY, CDR2 SYGVKD. In DNA, the CDR3 is TGTGCCATCAGTGAGTACCGCGTCGCGGGGGTCAGCACAGATACGCAGTATTTT. This translates into CAISEYRVAGVSTDTQYF.

The chain recombines TRBV30 with TRBJ1-1; D not certain. Germline CDR1 and CDR2: GTSNPN and SVGIG (reference sequence). This CDR3 is built from 12 residues. V was cut by 3 bases and J by 6 bases, with 11 bases left in between. The CDR3 bases are TGTGCCTGGAGCATCCGTAGGGCTGAAGCTTTCTTT. It codes for CAWSIRRAEAFF.

The chain combines TRBV4-2 with TRBJ1-1; D gene ambiguous. The germline V gene encodes CDR1 LGHNA and CDR2 YNFKEQ. The CDR3 runs 13 residues. The germline V and J ends were trimmed by 0 bases and 11 bases, with 13 bases remaining between them. CDR3: CASSQEPIPGAFF. CDR3 coding DNA: TGTGCCAGCAGCCAAGAACCCATTCCGGGGGCTTTCTTT.

CDR3 amino acids: CASSKVPQLGLAGEEGQETQYF. CDR3 in DNA: TGTGCCAGCAGCAAAGTCCCCCAATTGGGACTAGCGGGAGAGGAAGGGCAAGAGACCCAGTACTTC. This sequence joins TRBV21-1 and TRBJ2-5; TRBD2 reflects the table's D call only, with no check against the DNA. TRBV21-1 is noted as a pseudogene. The CDR3 sequence is 22 residues long.

CDR3 coding DNA: TGTGCCAGCAGACCAAGGGACTGGAACACCGGGGAGCTGTTTTTT. Amino acids: CASRPRDWNTGELFF. The chain has TRBV6-5 and TRBJ2-2, with D perhaps TRBD2 (6 bases). V gave up 6 bases and J gave up 1 base, with 12 bases separating them. Germline V CDR1 and CDR2: MNHEY, SVGAGI. The CDR3 sequence is 15 residues long.

The chain links TRBV10-3 to TRBJ1-6; a possible D gene is TRBD1 (5 bases). Looked up from germline, CDR1 is ENHRY and CDR2 is SYGVKD. Trimming took off 9 bases at V and 9 bases at J, with 15 bases between the two ends. The CDR3 totals 13 residues. CDR3 residues: CAIRRQGSSPLHF. In DNA, the CDR3 is TGTGCCATTAGGCGGCAGGGAAGTTCACCCCTCCACTTT.

Remarks on this clone: This sample also contains other DNA sequences that code for the same CDR3. This chain uses TRBV5-1 with TRBJ1-3, with a tentative D call TRBD1 (5 bases). CDR1 is SGHRS, CDR2 YFSETQ, per germline. The V end was cut by 4 bases, the J end by 0 bases, with 8 bases between. The CDR3 consists of 14 residues. The CDR3 loop is CASSPGGSGNTIYF. The CDR3 coding sequence is TGCGCCAGCAGCCCCGGGGGCTCTGGAAACACCATATATTTT.

The V gene is TRBV5-1, the J gene TRBJ1-1; D is ambiguous. The V and J ends lost 2 bases and 1 base respectively, with 12 bases between them. Per germline, CDR1 SGHRS and CDR2 YFSETQ. This CDR3 has 15 residues. CDR3 DNA: TGCGCCAGCAGCTTACCAGAAGCCGGGAACACTGAAGCTTTCTTT. As protein: CASSLPEAGNTEAFF.

The V and J genes are TRBV27 and TRBJ2-3; D not certain. V dropped 7 bases and J dropped 4 bases, with 12 bases sitting between them. The CDR3 runs 13 residues. Germline V gives CDR1 MNHEY, CDR2 SMNVEV (reference sequence). CDR3 DNA sequence: TGTGCCAGCATGACGGATCTCGCAGATACGCAGTATTTT. It specifies CASMTDLADTQYF.

The J gene is TRBJ2-5, the V gene TRBV19, with 8 bases matching TRBD2. The CDR3 spans 16 residues. Germline V CDR1 and CDR2: LNHDA, SQIVND (reference sequence). J was trimmed by 0 bases and V by 3 bases; bases with no gene match: 6. CDR3 in amino acids: CASSITSGIYQETQYF. For the CDR3, the DNA is TGTGCCAGTAGTATCACTAGCGGAATCTACCAAGAGACCCAGTACTTC.

The V call is TRBV2, the J call TRBJ1-3, with D unresolved. The CDR3 consists of 14 residues. Deletions cut 10 bases from V and 3 bases from J, with 16 bases between. Looked up from germline, CDR1 is SNHLY and CDR2 is FYNNEI. In DNA, the CDR3 is TGTGCCACGATGCGGGCATTCGATGGAAACACCATATATTTT. Protein sequence: CATMRAFDGNTIYF.

This sequence joins TRBV6-5 and TRBJ1-2, with a possible D match to TRBD1 (5 bases). Germline V gene lookup returns CDR1 MNHEY and CDR2 SVGAGI. V was trimmed by 2 bases and J by 3 bases, leaving 7 bases between them. The CDR3 contains 13 residues. For the CDR3, the DNA is TGTGCCAGCAGTTACGACAGCTACTATGGCTACACCTTC. Protein sequence: CASSYDSYYGYTF.

This chain connects TRBV27 to TRBJ1-1; the D is unclear. Germline V gene sequence: CDR1 MNHEY, CDR2 SMNVEV (reference sequence). V was clipped by 3 bases and J by 3 bases, with 8 bases between them. The length of the CDR3 is 13 residues. CDR3 coding DNA: TGTGCCAGCAGTTTCCGGAGGGACACTGAAGCTTTCTTT. It encodes CASSFRRDTEAFF.

The chain is built from TRBV4-1 and TRBJ2-5, with TRBD1 matching over 7 bases. In germline, CDR1 is MGHRA, CDR2 YSYEKL. The CDR3 runs to 17 residues. Trimming took 2 bases from V and 3 from J; bases not matched to a gene: 12. The CDR3 DNA reads as TGCGCCAGCAGCCAACACAAGGGGGCCGGGGCCAAAGAGACCCAGTACTTC. It translates to CASSQHKGAGAKETQYF.

The chain combines TRBV7-9 with TRBJ1-2; D remains unclear. The germline V and J ends were trimmed by 5 bases and 3 bases, with 13 bases remaining between them. CDR3 length: 14 residues. Germline values: CDR1 SEHNR, CDR2 FQNEAQ (reference sequence). The CDR3 spells CASSPLGVYYGYTF. CDR3 DNA: TGTGCCAGCAGCCCCCTTGGAGTATACTATGGCTACACCTTC.

This chain links TRBV29-1 with TRBJ2-3, with 7 bases fitting TRBD2. CDR1 is SQVTM, CDR2 ANQGSEA, per germline. J lost 6 bases, V lost 6 bases, and 6 bases had no gene match. The CDR3 extends over 12 amino acids. CDR3 protein: CSVRAGRDTQYF. CDR3 sequence (DNA): TGCAGCGTACGAGCGGGGAGGGATACGCAGTATTTT.